This T cell receptor (beta chain) derives from a study of post-analysis software for immune sequencing data. Study summary: The patients showed relapsing-remitting, secondary progressive and progressive-relapsing multiple sclerosis courses. The study's findings and limits: Compared against controls, patients with multiple sclerosis displayed significantly lower normalized Chao1 diversity. When patients were compared with controls, a handful of TRBV segments were more frequent, TRBV5-6, TRBV5-1 and TRBV20-1 among them.

The germline V and J ends were trimmed by 1 base and 8 bases, with 11 bases remaining between them. Germline CDR1 reads SGHTA; CDR2 reads FQGTGA. The CDR3 covers 13 residues. Unique molecular identifiers were present in the TCR beta cDNA libraries. Input of about 1 to 11 million T cells yielded 500,000 to 550,000 cDNA molecules. TCRdb reprocessed the PCR reads with MiXCR, giving one entry per CDR3 protein. The sample lists about 170,000 distinct CDR3 sequences; approximately 28% were seen once. To note about this clonotype: Its antigen remains unknown.

V usage is TRBV7-3 and J usage is TRBJ1-1, with D perhaps TRBD1 (6 bases). This TCR was sampled from a girl under 18 with multiple sclerosis. Sequencing input: blood. CDR3 DNA: TGTGCCAGCAGCTTAAAACCCACAGGGGAAGCTTTCTTT. Encoded protein: CASSLKPTGEAFF.